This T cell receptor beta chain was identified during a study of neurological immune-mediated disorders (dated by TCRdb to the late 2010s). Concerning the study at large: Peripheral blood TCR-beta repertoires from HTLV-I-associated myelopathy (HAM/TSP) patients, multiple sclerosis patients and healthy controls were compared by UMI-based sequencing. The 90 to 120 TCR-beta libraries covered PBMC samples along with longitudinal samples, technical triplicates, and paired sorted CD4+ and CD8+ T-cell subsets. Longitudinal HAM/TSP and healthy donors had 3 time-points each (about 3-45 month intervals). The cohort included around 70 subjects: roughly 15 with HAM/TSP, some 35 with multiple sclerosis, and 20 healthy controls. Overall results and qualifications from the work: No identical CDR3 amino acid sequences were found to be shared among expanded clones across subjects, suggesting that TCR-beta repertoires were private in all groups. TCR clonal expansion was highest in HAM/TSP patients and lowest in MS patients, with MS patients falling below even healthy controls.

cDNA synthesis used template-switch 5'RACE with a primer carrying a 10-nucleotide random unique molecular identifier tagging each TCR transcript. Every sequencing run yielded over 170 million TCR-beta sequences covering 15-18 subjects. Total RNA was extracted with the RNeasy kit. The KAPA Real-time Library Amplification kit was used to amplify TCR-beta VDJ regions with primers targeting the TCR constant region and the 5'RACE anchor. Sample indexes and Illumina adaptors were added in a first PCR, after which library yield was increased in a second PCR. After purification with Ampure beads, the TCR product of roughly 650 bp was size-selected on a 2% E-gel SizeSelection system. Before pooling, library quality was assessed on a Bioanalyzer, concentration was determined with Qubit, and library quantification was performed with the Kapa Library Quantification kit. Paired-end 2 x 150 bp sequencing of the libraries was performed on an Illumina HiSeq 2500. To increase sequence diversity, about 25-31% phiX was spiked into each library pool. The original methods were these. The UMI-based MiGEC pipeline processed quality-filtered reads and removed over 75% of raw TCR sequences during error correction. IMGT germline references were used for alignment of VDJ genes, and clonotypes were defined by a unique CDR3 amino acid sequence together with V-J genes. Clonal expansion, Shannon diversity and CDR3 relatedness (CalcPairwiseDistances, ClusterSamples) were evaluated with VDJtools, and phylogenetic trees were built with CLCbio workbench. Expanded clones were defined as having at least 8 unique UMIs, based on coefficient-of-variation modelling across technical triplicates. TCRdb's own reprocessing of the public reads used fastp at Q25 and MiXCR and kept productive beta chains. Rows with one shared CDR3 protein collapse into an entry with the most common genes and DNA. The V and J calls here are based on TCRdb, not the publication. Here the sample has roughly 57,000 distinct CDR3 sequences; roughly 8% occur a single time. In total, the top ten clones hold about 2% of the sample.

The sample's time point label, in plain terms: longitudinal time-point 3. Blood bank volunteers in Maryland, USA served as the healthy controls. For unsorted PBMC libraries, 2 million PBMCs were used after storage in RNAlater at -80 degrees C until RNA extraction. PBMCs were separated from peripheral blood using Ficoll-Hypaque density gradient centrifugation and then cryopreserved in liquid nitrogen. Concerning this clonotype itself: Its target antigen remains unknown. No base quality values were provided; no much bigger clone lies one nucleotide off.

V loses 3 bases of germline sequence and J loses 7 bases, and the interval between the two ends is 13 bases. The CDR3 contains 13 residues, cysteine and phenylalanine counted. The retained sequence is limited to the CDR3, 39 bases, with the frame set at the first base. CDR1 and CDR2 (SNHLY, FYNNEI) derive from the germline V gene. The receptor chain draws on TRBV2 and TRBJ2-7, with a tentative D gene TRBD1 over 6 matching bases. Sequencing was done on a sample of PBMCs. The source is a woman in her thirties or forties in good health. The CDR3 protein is CASSDRGRGEQYF. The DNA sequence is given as TGTGCCAGCAGTGACAGGGGCCGGGGTGAGCAGTACTTC.